This entry lists 4 T cell receptor beta chains sequenced from one sample in a study of blood T cell repertoires in COVID-19. Assay: immunoSEQ multiplex PCR; the TCRdb copy retains only in-frame clones and omits some. The sample holds approximately 66,000 clones, roughly 89% seen once. Sequenced sample: peripheral blood. The receptors derive from a man between 60 and 75 years old with acute or convalescent COVID-19.

The chain has TRBV10-3 and TRBJ1-1; D call uncertain. The CDR3 spans 14 residues. V gave up 6 bases and J gave up 5 bases, with 16 bases separating them. Germline-derived CDR1 and CDR2 are ENHRY and SYGVKD. CDR3 loop: CAIRRKGGETEAFF. The CDR3, as DNA: TGTGCCATCAGGAGGAAGGGAGGAGAGACTGAAGCTTTCTTT.

The rearrangement joins TRBV5-4 to TRBJ1-2; D may be TRBD1 (5 bases). The CDR3 length is 15 residues. CDR1 and CDR2 (germline): SGHNT, YYREEE (reference sequence). Deletions cut 2 bases from V and 3 bases from J, with 14 bases between. CDR3 region: CASSFIGREDYGYTF. In DNA form, the CDR3 reads TGTGCCAGCAGCTTTATAGGCAGGGAAGACTATGGCTACACCTTC.

In DNA form, the CDR3 reads TGCGCCAGCAGACCTACAGGGGGGGATAACGAAAAACTGTTTTTT. Protein product: CASRPTGGDNEKLFF. The chain joins TRBV5-1 to TRBJ1-4, with 8 bases identical to TRBD1. Looked up from germline, CDR1 is SGHRS and CDR2 is YFSETQ. V was clipped by 5 bases and J by 8 bases; unmatched bases: 11. The CDR3 sequence is 15 residues long.

V gene TRBV7-9 combines with J gene TRBJ1-1, with 8 bases aligning to TRBD1. The CDR3 is 15 residues long. Germline loops: CDR1 SEHNR, CDR2 FQNEAQ (reference sequence). With V trimmed by 4 bases and J by 5 bases, 9 bases remained unmatched. CDR3 residues: CASSSLGQGATEAFF. The CDR3 DNA follows: TGTGCCAGCAGCTCGTTAGGACAGGGCGCGACTGAAGCTTTCTTT. The whole variable domain, remainder taken from reference TRBV7-9 and TRBJ1-1, is DTGVSQNPRHKITKRGQNVTFRCDPISEHNRLYWYRQTLGQGPEFLTYFQNEAQLEKSRLLSDRFSAERPKGSFSTLEIQRTEQGDSAMYLCASSSLGQGATEAFFGQGTRLTVV.